This entry features one T cell receptor (beta chain) sequence. These data belong to a study of Graves' ophthalmopathy and Graves' hyperthyroidism. CDR3 length equals 12 residues. V dropped 4 bases and J dropped 8 bases, with 12 bases sitting between them. The germline gives CDR1 SGDLS, CDR2 YYNGEE. RNA transcripts were the template, and TCR beta CDR3 regions were amplified from them. RT-PCR with HTBI primers came first, then second-round multiplex PCR. MiXCR was run by TCRdb on the multiplex PCR reads, yielding one entry per CDR3 protein. The sample yields around 1.1 million distinct CDR3 sequences, 36% seen once. Uncontrolled infections, other autoimmune diseases, pregnancy or lactation barred patients from enrollment.

The chain employs TRBV9 and TRBJ1-1; TRBD1 is a possible D gene (5 bases). The sequenced sample was peripheral blood or thyroid tissue (not recorded which). This receptor was taken from an adult man with Graves' hyperthyroidism. The CDR3 DNA reads TGTGCCAGCAGCCGACTGGGGCGAGAAGCTTTCTTT. Amino acids: CASSRLGREAFF. Complete variable domain (other parts from reference TRBV9 and TRBJ1-1): DSGVTQTPKHLITATGQRVTLRCSPRSGDLSVYWYQQSLDQGLQFLIQYYNGEERAKGNILERFSAQQFPDLHSELNLSSLELGDSALYFCASSRLGREAFFGQGTRLTVV.